The sequence of this T cell receptor (beta chain) was determined in a study of human T cells and chemical hapten exposure. This CDR3 contains 15 residues. Looked up from germline, CDR1 is SGHTA and CDR2 is FQGNSA. The V end was cut by 5 bases, the J end by 0 bases, with 13 bases between. This clonotype has ten or more counts. Its antigen remains unidentified. TCRdb independently ran MiXCR on the RACE reads; one entry per CDR3 protein. The sample consists of about 120,000 distinct CDR3 sequences, around 10% of them appearing once. Study-level points and caveats: Against controls, expanded TCRs gave rise to significantly more large CDR3 similarity clusters.

The time point here: patch test 1, 2 weeks after DPC sensitization. Treatment indicated: therapeutic diphenylcyclopropenone sensitization with weekly scalp DPC. Alopecia patients deemed DPC-suitable, aged 18 to 70, excluding pregnancy. The specimen comprised whole blood, sampled in connection with sensitization to the hapten diphenylcyclopropenone (DPC). The sequence was collected from a woman aged 50 to 65 with alopecia areata. Some clones in this sample may be carry-over from other donors' samples. V and J are TRBV7-2 and TRBJ2-5; tentatively, D is TRBD1 or TRBD2 (5 bases each). Written as DNA, the CDR3 is TGTGCCAGCAGCCCCATGCTGGGACACCAAGAGACCCAGTACTTC. It codes for CASSPMLGHQETQYF.